Each of the 26 T cell receptor beta chains below was sequenced from the same sample in a study of blood T cell repertoires in COVID-19. Profiling relied on immunoSEQ multiplex PCR, and the TCRdb table lists in-frame clones only, not all of them. The sample lists more than 60,000 clones; around nine tenths were seen once. Sequenced: peripheral blood. These receptors all come from a woman older than 75 with active or convalescent COVID-19.

The rearrangement links TRBV7-9 to TRBJ2-7; possibly TRBD1 for D (5 bases). Trimming removed 3 bases at V and 3 bases at J, with 9 bases between. CDR1 is SEHNR and CDR2 is FQNEAQ in the germline V gene (reference sequence). The CDR3 sequence is 13 residues long. The CDR3 bases are TGTGCCAGCAGCTTGAGACAGTTCTACGAGCAGTACTTC. It yields the protein CASSLRQFYEQYF.

V gene TRBV18 combines with J gene TRBJ1-1; D perhaps matches TRBD1 (5 bases). Trimming left V 3 bases short and J 3 bases short, with 8 bases between. Germline lookup yields CDR1 KGHSH and CDR2 LQKENI. The CDR3 sequence is 13 residues long. CDR3 in amino acids: CASSPGGDTEAFF. The CDR3 DNA sequence: TGTGCCAGCTCACCGGGGGGGGACACTGAAGCTTTCTTT.

This rearrangement joins TRBV11-2 to TRBJ2-7; D might be TRBD1 (6 bases). Trimming pared 1 base from V and 0 bases from J, leaving 10 bases between. The length of the CDR3 is 15 residues. Germline CDR1 and CDR2: SGHAT and FQNNGV. The DNA of the CDR3 is TGTGCCAGCAGCTTAGTTCAGGGGCCCTCCTACGAGCAGTACTTC. This gives the protein CASSLVQGPSYEQYF.

This chain joins TRBV7-8 and TRBJ1-5; D gene ambiguous. Germline CDR1 and CDR2: SGHVS and FQNEAQ. V shed 1 base and J shed 4 bases, with 5 bases lying between them. The CDR3 runs 13 residues. This CDR3 reads CASSLVENQPQHF. In DNA form, the CDR3 reads TGTGCCAGCAGCTTAGTGGAGAATCAGCCCCAGCATTTT.

Here the CDR3 reads CACQSGHITDTQYF. The CDR3 coding sequence is TGTGCCTGCCAAAGCGGGCACATCACAGATACGCAGTATTTT. This rearrangement joins TRBV30 to TRBJ2-3; D is perhaps TRBD2 (6 bases). Between the trimmed V and J ends, which lost 6 bases and 2 bases, there was a span of 15 bases. The CDR3 runs to 14 residues. In germline, CDR1 is GTSNPN, CDR2 SVGIG (reference sequence).

CDR3 sequence (DNA): TGTGCCAGCAGCTTGGCAGGGGTCCCTGAAGCTTTCTTT. It codes for CASSLAGVPEAFF. The chain employs TRBV5-4 and TRBJ1-1, with TRBD1 as a possible D gene (6 bases). Germline CDR1 and CDR2: SGHNT and YYREEE (reference sequence). CDR3 length: 13 amino acids. V dropped 0 bases and J dropped 6 bases, with 9 bases sitting between them. Using reference TRBV5-4 and TRBJ1-1 for the parts outside the CDR3, the full variable domain is ETGVTQSPTHLIKTRGQQVTLRCSSQSGHNTVSWYQQALGQGPQFIFQYYREEENGRGNFPPRFSGLQFPNYSSELNVNALELDDSALYLCASSLAGVPEAFFGQGTRLTVV.

CDR3 sequence: CASSYYSTGSNEKLFF. The CDR3 DNA sequence: TGTGCCAGCAGTTACTACTCGACAGGATCCAATGAAAAACTGTTTTTT. The rearrangement joins TRBV28 to TRBJ1-4, with D possibly TRBD1 on 6 matching bases. V gave up 4 bases and J gave up 5 bases, with 17 bases separating them. From germline, CDR1 is MDHEN and CDR2 SYDVKM. The CDR3 spans 16 residues.

This chain joins TRBV5-1 and TRBJ2-5; maybe TRBD2 (6 bases). There are 15 residues in the CDR3. V lost 7 bases and J 9 bases, leaving 25 bases between the germline ends. Germline CDR1 and CDR2: SGHRS and YFSETQ. The CDR3 loop is CASRLDGTPGRAQYF. CDR3 nucleotides: TGCGCCAGCCGACTAGACGGGACCCCGGGACGTGCCCAGTACTTC.

J is TRBJ2-7 and V is TRBV5-1; TRBD1 matches at 9 bases. This CDR3 contains 13 residues. With 4 bases clipped from V and 3 bases from J, the junction kept 2 bases outside the gene matches. Germline CDR1 and CDR2: SGHRS and YFSETQ. The chain's CDR3 is CASSRDRVYEQYF. The CDR3 nucleotides are TGCGCCAGCAGCCGGGACAGGGTCTACGAGCAGTACTTC.

This clone was detected only a few times. V gene TRBV14 combines with J gene TRBJ1-1; D is possibly TRBD1 (5 bases). The CDR3 is 13 amino acids. Germline CDR1 reads SGHDN; CDR2 reads FVKESK. The germline V and J ends were trimmed by 4 bases and 3 bases, with 9 bases remaining between them. The CDR3 region has the DNA TGTGCCAGCAGCCGACAGCTTGACACTGAAGCTTTCTTT. It translates to CASSRQLDTEAFF.

The chain links TRBV19 to TRBJ2-1; 12 bases line up with TRBD2. The V and J ends lost 9 bases and 7 bases, in that order; junction bases with no gene match: 4. Per the germline V gene, CDR1 is LNHDA and CDR2 is SQIVND (reference sequence). The CDR3 consists of 13 residues. CDR3 in DNA: TGTGCCAGGACTAGCGGGAGATTGAATGAGCAGTTCTTC. This translates into CARTSGRLNEQFF.

This CDR3 is CASSQERGTGELFF. Written as DNA, the CDR3 is TGCGCCAGCAGCCAAGAAAGAGGGACCGGGGAGCTGTTTTTT. V and J are TRBV4-3 and TRBJ2-2, with D perhaps matching TRBD2 (5 bases). There are 14 residues in the CDR3. In germline, CDR1 is LGHNA, CDR2 YSLEER. V gave up 0 bases and J gave up 5 bases, with 7 bases separating them.

This rearrangement joins TRBV7-9 to TRBJ1-1; 7 bases are a match to TRBD1. Germline CDR1 is SEHNR and CDR2 is FQNEAQ (reference sequence). V shed 5 bases and J 0 bases; nucleotides not matched to a gene: 3. This CDR3 has 14 amino acids. This chain's CDR3 is CASSLGQMNTEAFF. Here the CDR3 DNA reads TGTGCCAGCAGCCTGGGACAGATGAACACTGAAGCTTTCTTT.

This clone is deemed medium-sized (0.01 to 0.1%). J is TRBJ1-2 and V is TRBV6-5; 9 bases match TRBD1. Germline-derived CDR1 and CDR2 are MNHEY and SVGAGI. The junction had 6 bases not matched to a gene; V was cut back by 6 bases and J by 4 bases. CDR3 length: 14 amino acids. This chain's CDR3 is CASRSGQGSYGYTF. Here the CDR3 DNA reads TGTGCCAGCAGATCCGGACAGGGGAGCTATGGCTACACCTTC.

V gene TRBV11-2 combines with J gene TRBJ2-3, with 16 bases lining up with TRBD2. Germline CDR1 is SGHAT and CDR2 is FQNNGV. Unmatched junction bases numbered 7, after V lost 2 bases and J lost 5 bases. The CDR3 contains 18 residues. CDR3 region: CASSLMSGLAGGRDTQYF. CDR3 DNA sequence: TGTGCCAGCAGCTTAATGTCGGGACTAGCGGGAGGGAGAGATACGCAGTATTTT. The full variable domain, with the rest looked up from reference TRBV11-2 and TRBJ2-3, is EAGVAQSPRYKIIEKRQSVAFWCNPISGHATLYWYQQILGQGPKLLIQFQNNGVVDDSQLPKDRFSAERLKGVDSTLKIQPAKLEDSAVYLCASSLMSGLAGGRDTQYFGPGTRLTVL.

J is TRBJ1-6 and V is TRBV30, with D perhaps matching TRBD1 (6 bases). V lost 6 bases to trimming and J lost 0 bases, with 12 bases between them. This CDR3 is built from 15 residues. Germline lookup yields CDR1 GTSNPN and CDR2 SVGIG (reference sequence). The CDR3 coding sequence is TGTGCCTGTTGGACAGAGAGCTCCTATAATTCACCCCTCCACTTT. Encoded protein: CACWTESSYNSPLHF.

The V call is TRBV3-1 (or the pseudogene TRBV3-2), the J call TRBJ2-3; TRBD2 matches at 9 bases. The germline V gene encodes CDR1 LGHDT and CDR2 YNNKEL (reference sequence). The V gene end was trimmed by 4 bases and the J gene end by 0 bases; junction bases not matched to a gene: 17. The CDR3 is 20 residues long. The CDR3 DNA sequence: TGTGCCAGCAGCCCAAGAGGGCACACTAGCGGGCGACCTAGCACAGATACGCAGTATTTT. Translated: CASSPRGHTSGRPSTDTQYF.

The V gene is TRBV28, the J gene TRBJ1-3; TRBD1 matches 8 bases. The CDR3 sequence is 14 residues long. After removal of 9 bases from V and 7 bases from J, the junction contained 11 bases not matched to a gene. The V gene's germline CDR1 is MDHEN and CDR2 SYDVKM. The CDR3 coding sequence is TGTGCCAGTAACAGACAGGGGATGAGTAACACCATATATTTT. Protein product: CASNRQGMSNTIYF.

The chain joins TRBV6-6 to TRBJ2-3, with D perhaps matching TRBD2 (5 bases). Trimming removed 0 bases from V and 2 bases from J, with 12 bases in between. The CDR3 has 16 amino acids. The germline gives CDR1 MNHNY, CDR2 SVGAGI (reference sequence). CDR3 in amino acids: CASSYSMSGYTDTQYF. DNA for the CDR3: TGTGCCAGCAGTTACTCGATGAGCGGTTACACAGATACGCAGTATTTT.

On this clone: The same CDR3 can be traced to other DNA sequences in this sample. The chain links TRBV4-3 to TRBJ2-7, with D tentatively TRBD2 (6 bases). Germline loops: CDR1 LGHNA, CDR2 YSLEER. The CDR3 length is 13 residues. V was trimmed by 0 bases and J by 3 bases, leaving 6 bases between them. This CDR3 reads CASSQEGGYEQYF. CDR3 sequence (DNA): TGCGCCAGCAGCCAAGAGGGGGGCTACGAGCAGTACTTC.

The rearrangement links TRBV5-1 to TRBJ2-5; 15 nucleotides match TRBD2. The CDR3 is made up of 16 amino acids. The V and J ends lost 1 base and 5 bases, in that order; junction bases with no gene match: 3. Per the germline V gene, CDR1 is SGHRS and CDR2 is YFSETQ. CDR3 sequence (DNA): TGCGCCAGCAGCTTGACCGGGACTAGCGGGAGGGAGACCCAGTACTTC. This gives the protein CASSLTGTSGRETQYF.

The gene calls are TRBV19 and TRBJ1-1; D unclear. Germline lookup yields CDR1 LNHDA and CDR2 SQIVND (reference sequence). The CDR3 spans 13 residues. Trimming left V 3 bases short and J 4 bases short, with 9 bases between. The DNA of the CDR3 is TGTGCCAGTAGTATCATGGGAGGCACTGAAGCTTTCTTT. Its protein is CASSIMGGTEAFF.

The V gene is TRBV4-2, the J gene TRBJ1-1; D is possibly TRBD1 (6 bases). The germline V and J ends were trimmed by 6 bases and 1 base, with 9 bases remaining between them. Germline loops: CDR1 LGHNA, CDR2 YNFKEQ. The CDR3 length is 13 residues. The CDR3, as DNA: TGTGCCAGCAGGCAGGGGACGAACACTGAAGCTTTCTTT. It translates to CASRQGTNTEAFF.

The rearrangement links TRBV10-2 to TRBJ2-7, with 11 bases fitting TRBD2. Per the germline V gene, CDR1 is WSHSY and CDR2 is SAAADI. The CDR3 spans 15 residues. Losses at the gene ends were 6 bases for V and 1 base for J; bases not matched to a gene: 5. The CDR3 sequence is CASSGTSGSSYEQYF. CDR3 DNA: TGCGCCAGCAGCGGTACTAGCGGGAGTTCCTACGAGCAGTACTTC.

The rearrangement links TRBV7-2 to TRBJ2-1; 14 bases are a match to TRBD2. The germline V gene has CDR1 SGHTA and CDR2 FQGNSA. The V and J ends lost 5 bases and 1 base, in that order; junction bases with no gene match: 7. The CDR3 covers 18 residues. Here the CDR3 DNA reads TGTGCCAGCAGCCGGACTAGCGGGAGGATCCCGTCCTACAATGAGCAGTTCTTC. This encodes CASSRTSGRIPSYNEQFF. The full variable domain, completed using reference TRBV7-2 and TRBJ2-1, is GAGVSQSPSNKVTEKGKDVELRCDPISGHTALYWYRQSLGQGLEFLIYFQGNSAPDKSGLPSDRFSAERTGGSVSTLTIQRTQQEDSAVYLCASSRTSGRIPSYNEQFFGPGTRLTVL.

This sequence joins TRBV11-3 and TRBJ2-1; 11 bases are shared with TRBD2. Trimming took 2 bases from V and 6 from J; bases not matched to a gene: 3. The CDR3 is 15 amino acids. CDR1 SGHNT and CDR2 YENEEA come from the germline V gene. CDR3 DNA: TGTGCCAGCAGCTTACGACTAGCGGGGCCCAATGAGCAGTTCTTC. This translates into CASSLRLAGPNEQFF.